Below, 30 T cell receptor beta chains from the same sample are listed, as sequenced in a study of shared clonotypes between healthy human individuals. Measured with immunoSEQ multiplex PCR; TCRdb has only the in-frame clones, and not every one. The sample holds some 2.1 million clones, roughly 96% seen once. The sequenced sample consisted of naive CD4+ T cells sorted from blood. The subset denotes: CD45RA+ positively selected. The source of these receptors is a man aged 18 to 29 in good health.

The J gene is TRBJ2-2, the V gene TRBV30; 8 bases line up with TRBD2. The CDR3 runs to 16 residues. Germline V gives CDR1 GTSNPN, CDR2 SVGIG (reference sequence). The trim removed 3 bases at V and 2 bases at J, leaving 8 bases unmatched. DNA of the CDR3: TGTGCCTGGAGAATATGGAGCGGGGGCAACACCGGGGAGCTGTTTTTT. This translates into CAWRIWSGGNTGELFF.

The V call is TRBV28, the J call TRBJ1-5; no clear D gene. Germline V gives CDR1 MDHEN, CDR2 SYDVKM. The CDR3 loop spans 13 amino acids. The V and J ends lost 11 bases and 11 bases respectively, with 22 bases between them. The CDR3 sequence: CALSQLRGRSQHF. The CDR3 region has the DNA TGTGCCCTTTCACAACTCCGCGGTAGGTCCCAGCATTTT.

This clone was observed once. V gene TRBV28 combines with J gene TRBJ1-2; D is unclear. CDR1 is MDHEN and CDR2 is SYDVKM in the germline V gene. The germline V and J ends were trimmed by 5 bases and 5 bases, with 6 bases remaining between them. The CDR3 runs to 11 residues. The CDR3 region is CASSRVYGYTF. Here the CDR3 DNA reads TGTGCCAGCAGTCGGGTATATGGCTACACCTTC.

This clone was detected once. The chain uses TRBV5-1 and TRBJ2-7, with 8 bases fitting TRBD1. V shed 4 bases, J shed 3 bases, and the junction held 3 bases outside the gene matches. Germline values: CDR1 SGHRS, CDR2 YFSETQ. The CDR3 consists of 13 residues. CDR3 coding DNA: TGCGCCAGCAGCGAGGGACAGGTCTACGAGCAGTACTTC. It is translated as CASSEGQVYEQYF.

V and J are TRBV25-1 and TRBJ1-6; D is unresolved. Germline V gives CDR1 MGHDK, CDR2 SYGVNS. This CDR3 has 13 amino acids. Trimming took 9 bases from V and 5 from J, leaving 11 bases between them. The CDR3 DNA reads TGTGCCAGTAACCCGACCGATAATTCACCCCTCCACTTT. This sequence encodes CASNPTDNSPLHF.

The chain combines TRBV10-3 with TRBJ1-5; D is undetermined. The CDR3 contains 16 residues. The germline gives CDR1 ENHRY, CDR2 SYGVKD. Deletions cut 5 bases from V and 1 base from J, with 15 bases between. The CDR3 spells CAISPKGVESNQPQHF. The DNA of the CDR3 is TGTGCCATCAGTCCTAAGGGAGTAGAAAGCAATCAGCCCCAGCATTTT.

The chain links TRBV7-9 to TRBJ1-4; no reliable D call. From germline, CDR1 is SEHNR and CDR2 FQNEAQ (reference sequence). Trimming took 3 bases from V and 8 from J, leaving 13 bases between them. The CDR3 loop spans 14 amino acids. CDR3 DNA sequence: TGTGCCAGCAGCTTGGCCAAGACCAGGGAAAAACTGTTTTTT. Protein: CASSLAKTREKLFF.

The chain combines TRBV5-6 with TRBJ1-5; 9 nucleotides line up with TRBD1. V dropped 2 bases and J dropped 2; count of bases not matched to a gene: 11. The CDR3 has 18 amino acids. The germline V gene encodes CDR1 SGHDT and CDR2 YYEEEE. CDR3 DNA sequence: TGTGCCAGCAGCTTTTATGCTGGGACAGGGAGCGGCAATCAGCCCCAGCATTTT. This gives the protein CASSFYAGTGSGNQPQHF. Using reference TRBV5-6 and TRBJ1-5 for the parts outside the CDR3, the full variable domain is DAGVTQSPTHLIKTRGQQVTLRCSPKSGHDTVSWYQQALGQGPQFIFQYYEEEERQRGNFPDRFSGHQFPNYSSELNVNALLLGDSALYLCASSFYAGTGSGNQPQHFGDGTRLSIL.

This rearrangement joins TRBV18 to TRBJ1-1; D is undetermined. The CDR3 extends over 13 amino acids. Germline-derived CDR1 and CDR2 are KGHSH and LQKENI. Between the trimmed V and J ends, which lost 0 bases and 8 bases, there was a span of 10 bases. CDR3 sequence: CASSPPYWAEAFF. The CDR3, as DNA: TGTGCCAGCTCACCACCGTACTGGGCCGAAGCTTTCTTT.

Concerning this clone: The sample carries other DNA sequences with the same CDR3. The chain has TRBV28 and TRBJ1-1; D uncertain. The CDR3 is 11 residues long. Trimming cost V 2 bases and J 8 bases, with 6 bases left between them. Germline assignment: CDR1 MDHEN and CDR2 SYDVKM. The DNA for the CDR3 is TGTGCCAGCAGTTTAGGGTTCGAAGCTTTCTTT. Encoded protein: CASSLGFEAFF. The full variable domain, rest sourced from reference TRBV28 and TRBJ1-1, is DVKVTQSSRYLVKRTGEKVFLECVQDMDHENMFWYRQDPGLGLRLIYFSYDVKMKEKGDIPEGYSVSREKKERFSLILESASTNQTSMYLCASSLGFEAFFGQGTRLTVV.

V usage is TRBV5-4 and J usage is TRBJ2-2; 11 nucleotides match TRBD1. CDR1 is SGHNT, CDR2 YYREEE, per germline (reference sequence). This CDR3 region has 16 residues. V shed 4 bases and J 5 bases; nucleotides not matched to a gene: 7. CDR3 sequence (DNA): TGTGCCAGCAGCCCCACTGGGGACAGGGGGACCGGGGAGCTGTTTTTT. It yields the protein CASSPTGDRGTGELFF.

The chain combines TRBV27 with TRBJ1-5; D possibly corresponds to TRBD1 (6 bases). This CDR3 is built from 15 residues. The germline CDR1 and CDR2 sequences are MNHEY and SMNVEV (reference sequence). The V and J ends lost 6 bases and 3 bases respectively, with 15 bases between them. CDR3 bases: TGTGCCAGCAGCCCACAGGGAGTCATCAATCAGCCCCAGCATTTT. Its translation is CASSPQGVINQPQHF.

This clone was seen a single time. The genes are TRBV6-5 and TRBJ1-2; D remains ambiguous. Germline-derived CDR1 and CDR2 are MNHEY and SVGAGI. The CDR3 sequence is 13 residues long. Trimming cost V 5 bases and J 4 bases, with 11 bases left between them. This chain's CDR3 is CASSPEGGYGYTF. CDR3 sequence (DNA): TGTGCCAGCAGTCCGGAGGGAGGCTATGGCTACACCTTC.

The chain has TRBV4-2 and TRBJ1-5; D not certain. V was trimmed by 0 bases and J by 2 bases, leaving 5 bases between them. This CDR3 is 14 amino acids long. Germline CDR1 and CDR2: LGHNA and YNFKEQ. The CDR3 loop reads CASSQEEGNQPQHF. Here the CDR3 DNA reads TGTGCCAGCAGCCAAGAGGAGGGCAATCAGCCCCAGCATTTT.

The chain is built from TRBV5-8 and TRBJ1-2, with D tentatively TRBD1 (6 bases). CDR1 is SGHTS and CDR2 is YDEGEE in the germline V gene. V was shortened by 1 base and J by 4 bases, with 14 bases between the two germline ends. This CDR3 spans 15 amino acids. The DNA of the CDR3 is TGTGCCAGCAGCTTGACACTAGGGGGTCCCTATGGCTACACCTTC. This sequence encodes CASSLTLGGPYGYTF.

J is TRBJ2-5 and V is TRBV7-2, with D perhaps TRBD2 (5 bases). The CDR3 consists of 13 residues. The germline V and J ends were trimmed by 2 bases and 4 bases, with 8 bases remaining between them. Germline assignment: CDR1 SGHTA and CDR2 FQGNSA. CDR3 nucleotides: TGTGCCAGCAGCTTAAGTAGCGTAGAGACCCAGTACTTC. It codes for CASSLSSVETQYF.

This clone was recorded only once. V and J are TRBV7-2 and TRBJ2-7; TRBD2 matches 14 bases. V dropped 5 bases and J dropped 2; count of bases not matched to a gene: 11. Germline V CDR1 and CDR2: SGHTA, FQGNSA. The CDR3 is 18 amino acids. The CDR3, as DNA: TGTGCCAGCAGCCCCGTCGGACTAGCGGGGGGCCCGGCCTACGAGCAGTACTTC. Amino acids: CASSPVGLAGGPAYEQYF. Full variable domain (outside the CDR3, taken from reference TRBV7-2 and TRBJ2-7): GAGVSQSPSNKVTEKGKDVELRCDPISGHTALYWYRQSLGQGLEFLIYFQGNSAPDKSGLPSDRFSAERTGGSVSTLTIQRTQQEDSAVYLCASSPVGLAGGPAYEQYFGPGTRLTVT.

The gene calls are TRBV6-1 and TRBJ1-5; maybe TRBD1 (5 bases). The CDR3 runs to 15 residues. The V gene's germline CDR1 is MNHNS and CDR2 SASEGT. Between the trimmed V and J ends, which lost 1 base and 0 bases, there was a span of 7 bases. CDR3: CASSEGQRSNQPQHF. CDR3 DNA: TGTGCCAGCAGTGAAGGACAGCGTAGCAATCAGCCCCAGCATTTT.

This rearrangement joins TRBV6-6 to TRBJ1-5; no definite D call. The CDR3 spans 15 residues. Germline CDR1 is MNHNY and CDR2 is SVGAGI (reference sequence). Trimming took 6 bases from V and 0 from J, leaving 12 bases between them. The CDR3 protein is CASSRTVISNQPQHF. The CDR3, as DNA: TGTGCCAGCAGCAGGACGGTTATTAGCAATCAGCCCCAGCATTTT.

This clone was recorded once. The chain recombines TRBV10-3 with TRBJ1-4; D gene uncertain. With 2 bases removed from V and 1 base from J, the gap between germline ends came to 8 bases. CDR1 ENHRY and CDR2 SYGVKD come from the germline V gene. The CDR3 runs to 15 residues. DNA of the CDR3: TGTGCCATCAGTGAGGGGGTGGGAACTAATGAAAAACTGTTTTTT. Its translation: CAISEGVGTNEKLFF.

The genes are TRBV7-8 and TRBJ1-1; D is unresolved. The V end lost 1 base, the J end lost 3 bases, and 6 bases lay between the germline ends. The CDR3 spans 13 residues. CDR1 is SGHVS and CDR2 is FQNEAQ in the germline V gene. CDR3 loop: CASSLVRDTEAFF. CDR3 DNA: TGTGCCAGCAGCTTAGTTCGGGACACTGAAGCTTTCTTT.

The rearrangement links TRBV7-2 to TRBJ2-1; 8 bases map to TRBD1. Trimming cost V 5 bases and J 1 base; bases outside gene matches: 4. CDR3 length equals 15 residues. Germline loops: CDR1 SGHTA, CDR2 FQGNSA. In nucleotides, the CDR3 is TGTGCCAGCAGCCCGCACAGGGGGTCCTACAATGAGCAGTTCTTC. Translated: CASSPHRGSYNEQFF.

The CDR3 DNA reads as TGTGCCAGCAGCCAAGGGGAACAGATCCAATTTCGGGAGACCCAGTACTTC. Its protein is CASSQGEQIQFRETQYF. The genes are TRBV14 and TRBJ2-5; D call uncertain. Germline CDR1 and CDR2: SGHDN and FVKESK. Trimming stripped 1 base from V and 5 bases from J, with 20 bases between. The CDR3 contains 17 residues.

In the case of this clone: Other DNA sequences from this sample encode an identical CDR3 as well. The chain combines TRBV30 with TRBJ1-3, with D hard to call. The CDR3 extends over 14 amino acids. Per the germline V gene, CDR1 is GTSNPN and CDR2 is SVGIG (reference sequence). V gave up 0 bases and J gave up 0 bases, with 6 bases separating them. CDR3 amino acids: CAWSVGSSGNTIYF. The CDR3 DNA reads TGTGCCTGGAGTGTTGGGAGCTCTGGAAACACCATATATTTT.

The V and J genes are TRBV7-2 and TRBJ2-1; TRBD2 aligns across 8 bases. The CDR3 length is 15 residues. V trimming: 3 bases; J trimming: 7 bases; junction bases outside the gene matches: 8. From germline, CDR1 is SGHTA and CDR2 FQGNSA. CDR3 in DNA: TGTGCCAGCAGCTTTAGCGGGATCTATCTGAATGAGCAGTTCTTC. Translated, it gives CASSFSGIYLNEQFF.

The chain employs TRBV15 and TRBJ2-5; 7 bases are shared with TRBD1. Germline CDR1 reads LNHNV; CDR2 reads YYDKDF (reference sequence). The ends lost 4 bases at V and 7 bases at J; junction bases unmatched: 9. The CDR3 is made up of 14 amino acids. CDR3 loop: CATSTGTAIWTQYF. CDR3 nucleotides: TGTGCCACCAGCACCGGGACAGCAATTTGGACCCAGTACTTC.

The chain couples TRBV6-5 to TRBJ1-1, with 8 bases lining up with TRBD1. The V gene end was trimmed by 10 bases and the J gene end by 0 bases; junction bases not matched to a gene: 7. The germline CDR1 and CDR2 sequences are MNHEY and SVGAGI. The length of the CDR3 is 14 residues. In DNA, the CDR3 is TGTGCCACTTGGACAGGGACCTTGAACACTGAAGCTTTCTTT. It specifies CATWTGTLNTEAFF.

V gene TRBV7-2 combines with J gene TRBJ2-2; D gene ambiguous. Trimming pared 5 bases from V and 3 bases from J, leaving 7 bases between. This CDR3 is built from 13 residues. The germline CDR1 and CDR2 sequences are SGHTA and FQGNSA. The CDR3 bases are TGTGCCAGCAGCGGGCCGCACACCGGGGAGCTGTTTTTT. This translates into CASSGPHTGELFF.

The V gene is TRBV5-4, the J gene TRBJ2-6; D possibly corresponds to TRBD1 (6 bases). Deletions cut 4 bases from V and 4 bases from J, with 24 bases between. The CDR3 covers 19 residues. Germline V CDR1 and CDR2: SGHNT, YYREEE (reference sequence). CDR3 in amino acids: CASSVQFRVGGAGANVLTF. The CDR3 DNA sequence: TGTGCCAGCAGCGTCCAGTTTAGGGTAGGGGGAGCAGGGGCCAACGTCCTGACTTTC.

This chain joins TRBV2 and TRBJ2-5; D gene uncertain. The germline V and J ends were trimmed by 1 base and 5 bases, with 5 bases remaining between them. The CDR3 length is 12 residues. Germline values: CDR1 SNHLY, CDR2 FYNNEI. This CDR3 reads CASSEGWETQYF. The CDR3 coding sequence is TGTGCCAGCAGTGAAGGGTGGGAGACCCAGTACTTC.